Here is one T cell receptor (beta chain) with its context. Its antigen is unidentified. One entry per CDR3 protein, without DNA, is what TCRdb gives after re-calling the 5' RACE reads. This table holds 300,000 to 500,000 distinct CDR3 sequences. The data are from a study of T cells expressing NK-cell markers. Study as a whole: In the group of eight sequenced donors, seven were HCMV-seropositive and one was seronegative.

The CDR3 is 12 residues long. Germline loops: CDR1 DFQATT, CDR2 SNEGSKA (reference sequence). The study's findings and limits: Also leading the CD3+CD56-NKG2C+ fraction in a handful of donors were these clonotypes.

The sample comprised blood T cells: a sorted CD56 or NKG2C T cell subset, CD4+ or CD8+ T cells, or bulk PBMC T cells (not recorded which). The TCR sequence derives from a woman between 50 and 59 years old in good health. The chain joins TRBV20-1 to TRBJ1-2; TCRdb proposes TRBD1, but this gene call is untestable without DNA. The CDR3 loop is CSGTGNHYGYTF.